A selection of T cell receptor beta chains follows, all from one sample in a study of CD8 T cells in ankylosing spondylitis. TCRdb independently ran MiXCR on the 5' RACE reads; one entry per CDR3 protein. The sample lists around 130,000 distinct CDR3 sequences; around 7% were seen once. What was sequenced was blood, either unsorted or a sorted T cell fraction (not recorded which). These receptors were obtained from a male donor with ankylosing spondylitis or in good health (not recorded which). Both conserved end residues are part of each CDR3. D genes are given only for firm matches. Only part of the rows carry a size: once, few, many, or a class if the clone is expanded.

CDR3aa: CASSGQSWVDTGELFF
CDR3nt: TGCGCCAGCAGCGGACAGTCTTGGGTCGACACCGGGGAGCTGTTTTTT
v_gene: TRBV4-3
d_gene: .
abundance: many
j_gene: TRBJ2-2

CDR3aa: CASSPSLAGYQYNEQFF
CDR3nt: TGCGCCAGCAGCCCTAGCTTAGCGGGGTACCAATACAATGAGCAGTTCTTC
v_gene: TRBV5-1
d_gene: TRBD2
abundance: many
j_gene: TRBJ2-1

CDR3aa: CASSLVGSYEQYF
CDR3nt: TGCGCCAGCAGCTTGGTCGGGTCCTACGAGCAGTACTTC
v_gene: TRBV5-1
d_gene: .
abundance: many
j_gene: TRBJ2-7

CDR3aa: CASSMTSAYEQYF
CDR3nt: TGTGCCAGCAGCATGACTAGCGCGTACGAGCAGTACTTC
v_gene: TRBV7-3
d_gene: TRBD2
abundance: many
j_gene: TRBJ2-7

CDR3aa: CASSLAPEPYGYTF
CDR3nt: TGTGCCAGCAGCTTAGCTCCCGAACCCTATGGCTACACCTTC
v_gene: TRBV7-2
d_gene: .
abundance: .
j_gene: TRBJ1-2

CDR3aa: CASSPGQHEAFF
CDR3nt: TGTGCCAGCTCACCAGGGCAGCATGAAGCTTTCTTT
v_gene: TRBV18
d_gene: .
abundance: .
j_gene: TRBJ1-1

CDR3aa: CSARSTRANTEAFF
CDR3nt: TGCAGTGCTAGATCCACCAGGGCCAACACTGAAGCTTTCTTT
v_gene: TRBV20-1
d_gene: .
abundance: many
j_gene: TRBJ1-1

CDR3aa: CSAPPSGGASETQYF
CDR3nt: TGCAGTGCCCCTCCTAGCGGGGGGGCTTCAGAGACCCAGTACTTC
v_gene: TRBV20-1
d_gene: TRBD2
abundance: .
j_gene: TRBJ2-5

CDR3aa: CASSLRDSFYEQYF
CDR3nt: TGCGCCAGCAGCCTCCGGGACAGCTTCTACGAGCAGTACTTC
v_gene: TRBV5-1
d_gene: TRBD1
abundance: many
j_gene: TRBJ2-7

CDR3aa: CASSLDNSYNEQFF
CDR3nt: TGTGCCAGCAGCTTGGACAACTCCTACAATGAGCAGTTCTTC
v_gene: TRBV5-6
d_gene: .
abundance: many
j_gene: TRBJ2-1

CDR3aa: CASSSPDLRYPTETQYF
CDR3nt: TGTGCTAGCAGCTCCCCGGACCTAAGGTATCCTACAGAGACCCAGTACTTC
v_gene: TRBV7-7
d_gene: .
abundance: many
j_gene: TRBJ2-5